The rows below give T cell receptor beta chains drawn from one sample of a study of CD8+CD57+ T cells in acquired aplastic anemia. Using its own MiXCR run on the reads, TCRdb lists one record per CDR3 protein. The sample includes approximately 470,000 distinct CDR3 sequences, over 25% of them seen just once. Sequences were obtained from sorted CD4+, CD8+, or CD8+CD57+ T cells (not recorded which) from PBMCs. All receptors come from a human donor with aplastic anemia. Both conserved end residues are part of each CDR3. A D gene is named only where the DNA matches it firmly. The size of a clone is reported for some rows only, either as once, few or many, or as a class for expanded clones.

V gene	clone size	J gene	D gene	CDR3 length	CDR3 DNA	CDR3 protein
TRBV2	many	TRBJ1-5	TRBD1	14	TGTGCCAGCACCCCGGACAGGGACAATCAGCCCCAGCATTTT	CASTPDRDNQPQHF
TRBV28	-	TRBJ1-6	-	13	TGTGCGATCTTGGGGGCTGGGGATTCACCCCTCCACTTT	CAILGAGDSPLHF
TRBV29-1	-	TRBJ2-2	TRBD1	14	TGCAGCGTTAAGGACAGGACGAACACCGGGGAGCTGTTTTTT	CSVKDRTNTGELFF
TRBV29-1	many	TRBJ2-1	TRBD2	14	TGCAGCACCTGGACTAGCGGGGGCAACAATGAGCAGTTCTTC	CSTWTSGGNNEQFF
TRBV27	few	TRBJ1-5	-	15	-	CASSFLAGSDQPQHF
TRBV11-1	few	TRBJ2-1	-	16	TGTGCCAGCAGCCTTGCTAGGGGCAGACAATACAATGAGCAGTTCTTC	CASSLARGRQYNEQFF
TRBV3-1	-	TRBJ2-7	TRBD1	14	TGTGCCAGCAGCTATCCGGGACAGATCTACGAGCAGTACTTC	CASSYPGQIYEQYF
TRBV11-1	-	TRBJ2-2	-	16	TGTGCCCTCACTAAGGCCAGGGCGAGAAACACCGGGGAGCTGTTTTTT	CALTKARARNTGELFF
TRBV19	-	TRBJ1-2	-	15	TGTGCCAGTAGTAGCGGGACCAAATGGAACTATGGCTACACCTTC	CASSSGTKWNYGYTF
TRBV6-2/TRBV6-3	-	TRBJ2-1	TRBD2	16	TGTGCCAGCAGTTACGACGGTCTGGGAGGGACCAATGAGCAGTTCTTC	CASSYDGLGGTNEQFF
TRBV7-9	many	TRBJ2-7	-	12	TGTGCCAGCAGCTCAGGGGGGGTGGAGCAGTACTTC	CASSSGGVEQYF
TRBV20-1	many	TRBJ1-6	TRBD1	14	TGCAGTGCTAGGACCGGGACAGATAATTCACCCCTCCACTTT	CSARTGTDNSPLHF
TRBV29-1	-	TRBJ2-1	TRBD1	17	TGCAGCATCCCGCTGGGAAGGGGGCGGGTTGGATACAATGAGCAGTTCTTC	CSIPLGRGRVGYNEQFF
TRBV24-1	-	TRBJ2-7	-	16	TGTGCCACCAGTGATCCGACAGCCTCCAACTCCTACGAGCAGTACTTC	CATSDPTASNSYEQYF
TRBV20-1	-	TRBJ2-7	TRBD2	14	TGCAGTGCTGCAGGACTAGCGGTGCCTGGCGAGCAGTACTTC	CSAAGLAVPGEQYF
TRBV29-1	many	TRBJ1-1	TRBD1	13	TGCAGCGCCGGACAGGAACTGAACACTGAAGCTTTCTTT	CSAGQELNTEAFF
TRBV11-3	few	TRBJ1-2	-	14	TGTGCCAGCACTTTCGACACTTCTAACTATGGCTACACCTTC	CASTFDTSNYGYTF
TRBV2	many	TRBJ1-1	TRBD1	17	TGTGCCAGCAGTGTATCATCAGGGGGGATATCTAACACTGAAGCTTTCTTT	CASSVSSGGISNTEAFF
TRBV27	-	TRBJ2-7	TRBD2	19	TGTGCCAGCAGTTCAATCAAAACAGCTAGCGGGGGGCTTCCCTACGAGCAGTACTTC	CASSSIKTASGGLPYEQYF
TRBV2	many	TRBJ2-1	-	13	TGTGCCAGCAGATCCGGGGGATACAATGAGCAGTTCTTC	CASRSGGYNEQFF
TRBV9	once	TRBJ1-6	TRBD1	14	TGTGCCAGCAGCGTAGGTAGGGGGCGCGACCCCCTCCACTTT	CASSVGRGRDPLHF
TRBV10-3	-	TRBJ2-2	-	15	TGTGCCAGCAGACCCGGGGCAGGGTTTTACGGGGAGCTGTTTTTT	CASRPGAGFYGELFF
TRBV7-6	-	TRBJ2-5	TRBD2	17	TGTGCCAGCAGCGTAGGAGCTCTAGCGGGAGTCCGGGAGACCCAGTACTTC	CASSVGALAGVRETQYF
TRBV18	-	TRBJ1-6	TRBD1	16	TGTGCCAGCTCACCCCCGGGACAGGGGGATAATTCACCCCTCCACTTT	CASSPPGQGDNSPLHF
TRBV2	-	TRBJ1-1	-	13	TGTGCCAGCAGTGTGGGTACACCCTATGAAGCTTTCTTT	CASSVGTPYEAFF
TRBV7-9	many	TRBJ1-2	-	13	TGTGCCAGCAGCCAAACAGGGACCTATGGCTACACCTTC	CASSQTGTYGYTF
TRBV2	few	TRBJ2-7	TRBD1	13	TGTGCCAGCAGTCGACAGGGGGCGAGGGAGCAGTACTTC	CASSRQGAREQYF
TRBV6-1	many	TRBJ1-6	TRBD1	14	TGTGCCAGCGGGACAGGGAATGCTAATTCACCCCTCCACTTT	CASGTGNANSPLHF
TRBV7-8	many	TRBJ2-5	TRBD1	13	TGTGCCAGCAGCGAAACAGGGGACGAGACCCAGTACTTC	CASSETGDETQYF
TRBV7-3	-	TRBJ1-6	TRBD1	14	TGTGCCGGGTCACAGGGGGCTACTAATTCACCCCTCCACTTT	CAGSQGATNSPLHF
TRBV20-1	once	TRBJ1-2	-	13	TGCAGTGCTAGAGATCTAGCCAACTATGGCTACACCTTC	CSARDLANYGYTF
TRBV19	many	TRBJ1-1	TRBD1	14	TGTGCCAGTAGTATCTCACAGGGGATGTCTGAAGCTTTCTTT	CASSISQGMSEAFF
TRBV24-1	once	TRBJ1-1	-	11	TGTGCCACCCAAAAGAACACTGGAGCTTCCTTT	CATQKNTGASF
TRBV2	-	TRBJ2-2	-	17	TGTGCCAGCACCGGGGGAGCCCTCGGGCCGAACACCGGGGAGCTGTTTTTT	CASTGGALGPNTGELFF
TRBV5-5	few	TRBJ2-7	-	15	TGTGCCAGCAGCTTGTCACCTGTGAACGTCTACGAGCAGTACTTC	CASSLSPVNVYEQYF
TRBV19	-	TRBJ2-7	-	12	TGTGCTAGAGATGGCCCCATCTACGAGCAGTACTTC	CARDGPIYEQYF
TRBV7-9	many	TRBJ1-2	-	14	TGTGCCAGCAGCTTAGTCGGGGGGGCCTATGGCTACACCTTC	CASSLVGGAYGYTF
TRBV20-1	few	TRBJ2-5	-	12	TGCAGTGCTAGTAGGGACCAAGAGACCCAGCACTTC	CSASRDQETQHF
TRBV10-3	few	TRBJ1-1	TRBD1	13	TGTGCCAGCAAGACGGACAGGGTCAGTATTGCTTTCTTT	CASKTDRVSIAFF
TRBV2	many	TRBJ2-5	-	11	TGTGCCAGCGGCCACCAAGAGACCCAGTACTTC	CASGHQETQYF